This TCR beta chain was sequenced during a study of T cell responses to AZD1222 COVID-19 vaccine. Study observations and caveats: Sampled repertoires all dated from after the peak T cell response. Epitopes outside B.1.351 and B.1.1.7 mutated regions reportedly drew nearly half of spike TCRs. There were vaccine-associated CD4 TCRs across spike, dominant at 160-218 and 743-854.

A remark on this clone: No antigen is known for it.

The CDR3 extends over 13 amino acids. CDR1 and CDR2 (germline): LNHDA, SQIVND (reference sequence). V dropped 5 bases and J dropped 0 bases, with 7 bases sitting between them. The repertoire was sequenced with immunoSEQ multiplex PCR; TCRdb's copy has only in-frame clones and lacks some. In the table there are approximately 150,000 clones, about 90% of which are singletons. Second doses were pooled across both intervals (about 4 or about 12 weeks). The J gene is TRBJ1-1, the V gene TRBV19; D is uncertain. The sequence came from an adult who received the AZD1222 COVID-19 vaccine. The source material was peripheral blood, sampled 28 days after the second AZD1222 dose. The CDR3 DNA reads as TGTGCCAGTAGTGGTGTGTTGAACACTGAAGCTTTCTTT. It is translated as CASSGVLNTEAFF.